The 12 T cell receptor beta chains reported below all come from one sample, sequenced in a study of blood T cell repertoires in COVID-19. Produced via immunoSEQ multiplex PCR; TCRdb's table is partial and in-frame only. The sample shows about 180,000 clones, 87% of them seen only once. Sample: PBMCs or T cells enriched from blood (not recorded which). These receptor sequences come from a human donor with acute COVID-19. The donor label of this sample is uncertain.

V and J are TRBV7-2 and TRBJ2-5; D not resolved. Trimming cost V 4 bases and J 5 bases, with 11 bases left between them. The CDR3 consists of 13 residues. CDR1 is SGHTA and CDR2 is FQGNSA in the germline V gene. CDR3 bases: TGTGCCAGCAGCTCATCCCCCAGGGAGACCCAGTACTTC. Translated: CASSSSPRETQYF.

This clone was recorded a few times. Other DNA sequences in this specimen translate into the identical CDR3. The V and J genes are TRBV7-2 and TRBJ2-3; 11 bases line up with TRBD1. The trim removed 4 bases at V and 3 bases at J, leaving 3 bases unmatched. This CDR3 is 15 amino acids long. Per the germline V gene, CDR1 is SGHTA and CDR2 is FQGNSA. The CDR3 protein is CASSSDRGRTDTQYF. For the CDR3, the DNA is TGTGCCAGCAGCTCGGACAGGGGGCGTACAGATACGCAGTATTTT.

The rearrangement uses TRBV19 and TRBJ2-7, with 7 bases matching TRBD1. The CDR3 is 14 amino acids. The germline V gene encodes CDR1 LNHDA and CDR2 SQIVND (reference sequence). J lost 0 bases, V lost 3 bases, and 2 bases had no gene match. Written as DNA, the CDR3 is TGTGCCAGTAGTATCGGGACAGTCTCCTACGAGCAGTACTTC. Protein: CASSIGTVSYEQYF.

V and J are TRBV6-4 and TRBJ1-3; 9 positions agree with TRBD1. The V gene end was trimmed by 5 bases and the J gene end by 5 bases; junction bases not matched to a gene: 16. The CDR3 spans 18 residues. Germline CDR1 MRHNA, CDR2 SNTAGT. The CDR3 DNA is TGTGCCAGCAGTTGGGAGGGACAGGGCGATACCCTCCGAAACACCATATATTTT. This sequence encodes CASSWEGQGDTLRNTIYF.

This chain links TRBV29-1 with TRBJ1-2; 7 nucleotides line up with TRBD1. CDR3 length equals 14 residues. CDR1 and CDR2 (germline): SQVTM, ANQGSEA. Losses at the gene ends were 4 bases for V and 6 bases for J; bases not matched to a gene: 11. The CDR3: CSVGPTGQGNGYTF. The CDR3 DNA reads TGCAGCGTTGGCCCGACAGGGCAGGGGAATGGCTACACCTTC.

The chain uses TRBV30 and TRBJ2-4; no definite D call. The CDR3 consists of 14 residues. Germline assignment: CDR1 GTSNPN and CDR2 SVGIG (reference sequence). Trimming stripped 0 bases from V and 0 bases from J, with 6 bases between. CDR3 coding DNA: TGTGCCTGGAGTGTACTGTTAGCCAAAAACATTCAGTACTTC. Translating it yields CAWSVLLAKNIQYF.

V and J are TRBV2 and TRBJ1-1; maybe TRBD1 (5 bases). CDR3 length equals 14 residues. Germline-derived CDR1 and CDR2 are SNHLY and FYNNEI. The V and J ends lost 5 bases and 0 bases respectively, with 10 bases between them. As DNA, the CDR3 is TGTGCCAGCAGTCCTGGGGGGATGAACACTGAAGCTTTCTTT. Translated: CASSPGGMNTEAFF.

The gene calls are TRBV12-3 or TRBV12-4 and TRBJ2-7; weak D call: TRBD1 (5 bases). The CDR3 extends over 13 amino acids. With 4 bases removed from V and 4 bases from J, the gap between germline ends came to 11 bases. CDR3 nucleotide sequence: TGTGCCAGCAGTTGGGGCAGCATTTACGAGCAGTACTTC. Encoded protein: CASSWGSIYEQYF.

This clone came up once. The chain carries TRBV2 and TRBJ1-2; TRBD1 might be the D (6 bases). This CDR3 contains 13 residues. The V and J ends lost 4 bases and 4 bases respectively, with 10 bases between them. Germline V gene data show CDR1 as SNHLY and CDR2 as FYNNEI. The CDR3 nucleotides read TGTGCCAGCAGTGCCGGACAGAGCTATGGCTACACCTTC. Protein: CASSAGQSYGYTF. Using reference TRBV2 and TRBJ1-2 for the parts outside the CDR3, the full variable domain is EPEVTQTPSHQVTQMGQEVILRCVPISNHLYFYWYRQILGQKVEFLVSFYNNEISEKSEIFDDQFSVERPDGSNFTLKIRSTKLEDSAMYFCASSAGQSYGYTFGSGTRLTVV.

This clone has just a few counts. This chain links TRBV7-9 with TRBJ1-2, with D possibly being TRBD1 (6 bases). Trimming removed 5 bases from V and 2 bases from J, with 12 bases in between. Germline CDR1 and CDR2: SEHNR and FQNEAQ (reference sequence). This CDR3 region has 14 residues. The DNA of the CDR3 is TGTGCCAGCAGCCCAGGACAGTTGAACTATGGCTACACCTTC. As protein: CASSPGQLNYGYTF.

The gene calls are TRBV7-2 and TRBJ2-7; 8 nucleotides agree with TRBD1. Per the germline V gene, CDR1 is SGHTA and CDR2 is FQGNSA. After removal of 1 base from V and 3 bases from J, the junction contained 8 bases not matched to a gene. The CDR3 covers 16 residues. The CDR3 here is CASSLGSGTGNYEQYF. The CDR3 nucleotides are TGTGCCAGCAGCTTAGGATCCGGGACAGGAAACTACGAGCAGTACTTC.

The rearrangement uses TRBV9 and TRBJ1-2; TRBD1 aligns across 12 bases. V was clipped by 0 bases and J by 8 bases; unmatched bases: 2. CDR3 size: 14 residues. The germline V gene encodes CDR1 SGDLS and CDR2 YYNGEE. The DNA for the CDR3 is TGTGCCAGCAGCGTAGCTGGGACAGGGGGCGGCTACACCTTC. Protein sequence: CASSVAGTGGGYTF.